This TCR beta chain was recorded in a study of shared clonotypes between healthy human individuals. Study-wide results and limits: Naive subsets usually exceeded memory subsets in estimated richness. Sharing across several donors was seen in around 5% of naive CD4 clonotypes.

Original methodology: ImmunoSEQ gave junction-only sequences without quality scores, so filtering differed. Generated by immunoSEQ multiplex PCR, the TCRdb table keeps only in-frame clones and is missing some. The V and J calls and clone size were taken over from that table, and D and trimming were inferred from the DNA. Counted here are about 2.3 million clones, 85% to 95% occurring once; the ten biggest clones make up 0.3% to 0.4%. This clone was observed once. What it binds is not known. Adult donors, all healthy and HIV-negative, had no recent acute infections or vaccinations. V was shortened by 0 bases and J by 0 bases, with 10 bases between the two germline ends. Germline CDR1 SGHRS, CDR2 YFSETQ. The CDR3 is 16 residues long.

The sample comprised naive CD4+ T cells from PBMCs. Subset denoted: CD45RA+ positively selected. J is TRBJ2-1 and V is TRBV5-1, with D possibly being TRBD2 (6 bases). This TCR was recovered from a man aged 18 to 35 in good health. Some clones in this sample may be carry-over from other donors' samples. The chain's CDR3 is CASSLARGLSYNEQFF. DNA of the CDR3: TGCGCCAGCAGCTTGGCCCGGGGACTCTCCTACAATGAGCAGTTCTTC.